The rows below give T cell receptor beta chains drawn from one sample of a study of T-cell memory formation after mild COVID-19. TCRdb independently ran MiXCR on the 5' RACE reads; one entry per CDR3 protein. The repertoire holds under 40,000 distinct CDR3 sequences, with roughly 7.2% as singletons. Sequenced material: PBMCs or a T cell subset sorted from them (not recorded which). The receptor source for this set is a man younger than 35 who had mild COVID-19 (a few samples of this study predate the infection). Cell type and time point are not known. The CDR3 runs from the conserved cysteine through the conserved F or W. A D gene is named only where the DNA matches it firmly. A row's size may be missing; if present it is once, few, many or a size class.

NA,few,TRBJ1-4,TRBV5-1,TGCGCCAGCAGCTTATCCGGGACGGGCGAAAAACTGTTTTTT,CASSLSGTGEKLFF
NA,NA,TRBJ2-1,TRBV6-1,TGTGCCAGCAGTGAATTGTGGCTAACCAATCGCTCCTACAATGAGCAGTTCTTC,CASSELWLTNRSYNEQFF
NA,many,TRBJ2-3,TRBV4-1,TGCGCCAGCAGCCAAGAAGGGGCGCCAAGCACAGATACGCAGTATTTT,CASSQEGAPSTDTQYF
NA,many,TRBJ2-5,TRBV11-2,TGTGCCAGCAGCTTAGTAAGACTATCGGGGCAAGAGACCCAGTACTTC,CASSLVRLSGQETQYF
NA,NA,TRBJ1-4,TRBV20-1,TGCAGTGCTAGAGATCGCAAATTGGCAGCGACCCCGGAGGGTCGAAAACTGTTTTTT,CSARDRKLAATPEGRKLFF
NA,many,TRBJ2-3,TRBV27,TGTGCCAGCACCGGGACGAGCACAGATACGCAGTATTTT,CASTGTSTDTQYF
TRBD1,many,TRBJ1-4,TRBV6-6,TGTGCCAGCAGGTACCGGGACAGAACTAATGAAAAACTGTTTTTT,CASRYRDRTNEKLFF
NA,many,TRBJ2-3,TRBV20-1,TGCAGTGCCCCGATAGGGGTGCGCACAGATACGCAGTATTTT,CSAPIGVRTDTQYF
NA,many,TRBJ2-4,TRBV7-6,TGTGCCAGCAGCTCTCGGGTGGCAGACGGCATTCAGTACTTC,CASSSRVADGIQYF
NA,many,TRBJ2-1,TRBV28,TGTGCCAGCAGTTCAAATAGAAGGGGTTCCTACAATGAGCAGTTCTTC,CASSSNRRGSYNEQFF
TRBD1,many,TRBJ1-1,TRBV7-8,TGTGCCAGCAGCGAGGACAGGGCCCGGGAAACTGAAGCTTTCTTT,CASSEDRARETEAFF
NA,NA,TRBJ1-1,TRBV20-1,TGCAGTGCTAGAGAGGGTCCCACTGAAGCTTTCTTT,CSAREGPTEAFF
NA,many,TRBJ2-5,TRBV4-1,TGCGCCAGCAGCCTCCAGGGGACTTACAAAGAGACCCAGTACTTC,CASSLQGTYKETQYF
TRBD1,NA,TRBJ1-2,TRBV4-2,TGTGCCAGCAGCCAAGTGACAGGGAACCTCTATGGCTACACCTTC,CASSQVTGNLYGYTF
NA,medium-sized,TRBJ2-3,TRBV25-1,TGTGCCAGCAGTGACGGGGGGCAGGTCACAGATACGCAGTATTTT,CASSDGGQVTDTQYF
TRBD2,many,TRBJ2-5,TRBV18,TGTGCCAGCTCACCGAGACTAGCGGGGTTGGAGACCCAGTACTTC,CASSPRLAGLETQYF
NA,many,TRBJ1-4,TRBV27,TGTGCCAGCAGTTTACAACAGGGTCCCTATGAAAAACTGTTTTTT,CASSLQQGPYEKLFF
NA,few,TRBJ1-4,TRBV27,TGTGCCAGCAGTAGAAAAGAGGAAGAAAAACTGTTTTTT,CASSRKEEEKLFF
NA,medium-sized,TRBJ1-1,TRBV25-1,TGTGCCAGCAGTGAGTCTAAGGACGCGAACACTGAAGCTTTCTTT,CASSESKDANTEAFF
NA,many,TRBJ2-1,TRBV7-9,TGTGCCAGCAGCTTAGGGTACAATGAGCAGTTCTTC,CASSLGYNEQFF
NA,NA,TRBJ2-2,TRBV20-1,TGCAGTGCTAGAGTTATAAACACAGGGGAGCTGTTTTTT,CSARVINTGELFF
TRBD2,many,TRBJ2-4,TRBV12-3/TRBV12-4,TGTGCCAGCAGCGGACTAGCGGGGAACATTCAGTACTTC,CASSGLAGNIQYF
TRBD1,few,TRBJ1-2,TRBV7-9,TGTGCCAGCAGCTTAGGGCGGCTTAGGGACAGCAACTATGGCTACACCTTC,CASSLGRLRDSNYGYTF
TRBD2,many,TRBJ2-1,TRBV4-3,TGCGCCAGCAGCCAGCCCAGCGGGGGTAGGAATGAGCAGTTCTTC,CASSQPSGGRNEQFF
TRBD1,few,TRBJ1-4,TRBV18,TGTGCCAGCTCATCGGACAGGGGGCGTGAAAAACTGTTTTTT,CASSSDRGREKLFF
TRBD1,medium-sized,TRBJ2-1,TRBV9,TGTGCCAGCAGCGTAGGGACAGGAAGGAATGAGCAGTTCTTC,CASSVGTGRNEQFF
TRBD2,many,TRBJ2-1,TRBV12-3/TRBV12-4,TGTGCCAGCAGTTTGCGGCGGGGGGGCCTAGGTGAGCAGTTCTTC,CASSLRRGGLGEQFF
TRBD2,many,TRBJ2-5,TRBV5-1,TGCGCCAGCAGCTTGGCCGGACTAGCGGAAGAGACCCAGTACTTC,CASSLAGLAEETQYF
NA,medium-sized,TRBJ2-6,TRBV23-1,TGCGCCAGCAGACAGGGTGGGGCCAACGTCCTGACTTTC,CASRQGGANVLTF
TRBD2,many,TRBJ2-1,TRBV5-1,TGCGCCAGCTACACTAGCGGTTCTTACAATGAGCAGTTCTTC,CASYTSGSYNEQFF
TRBD2,NA,TRBJ2-3,TRBV5-1,TGCGCCAGCAAGGGCACCGGGACTAGCTTGGATACGCAGTATTTT,CASKGTGTSLDTQYF
TRBD2,many,TRBJ2-3,TRBV5-1,TGCGCCAGCAGCCCCCGGACTAGCGGGGGGGCAGATACGCAGTATTTT,CASSPRTSGGADTQYF
NA,many,TRBJ2-3,TRBV19,TGTGGGGGCGCCGGGCAGTATTTT,CGGAGQYF
NA,many,TRBJ2-6,TRBV6-2/TRBV6-3,TGTGCCAGCAGGACGGCCGGGGCCAACGTCCTGACTTTC,CASRTAGANVLTF
TRBD1,many,TRBJ1-4,TRBV12-3/TRBV12-4,TGTGCCAGCAGACACTCAGGGGGCAGTGAAAAACTGTTTTTT,CASRHSGGSEKLFF
NA,many,TRBJ1-3,TRBV20-1,TGCAGTGCTTCCTCACCCGAGCCAGTCGGAAACACCATATATTTT,CSASSPEPVGNTIYF
TRBD1,many,TRBJ2-5,TRBV3-1,TGTGCCAGCAGCCCAGGGACAGTCGGGGTGAAGACCCAGTACTTC,CASSPGTVGVKTQYF
TRBD2,many,TRBJ2-4,TRBV2,TGTGCCAGCAGTGATTTGGGACTAGCGGCTAGAGCCAAAAACATTCAGTACTTC,CASSDLGLAARAKNIQYF
NA,NA,TRBJ1-1,TRBV9,TGTGCCAGCAGCGTAGGGATTAGGGACACTGAAGCTTTCTTT,CASSVGIRDTEAFF
NA,many,TRBJ2-7,TRBV6-6,TGTGCCAGCAGGGGGGCGGGCGGGCCCACCTACGAGCAGTACTTC,CASRGAGGPTYEQYF
NA,many,TRBJ1-1,TRBV19,TGTGCCAGTAGTATAGATCGAAGGTGGACTGAAGCTTTCTTT,CASSIDRRWTEAFF
TRBD1,many,TRBJ1-1,TRBV4-3,TGCGCCAGCAGCCTAGGACAGGTCATGAACACTGAAGCTTTCTTT,CASSLGQVMNTEAFF
NA,once,TRBJ2-1,TRBV7-7,TGTGCCAGCAGCTTGGGGGGCCCCGGCGCCGAGCAGTTCTTC,CASSLGGPGAEQFF
TRBD2,many,TRBJ2-1,TRBV3-1,TGTGCCAGCAGCCAATTAGCGGGGGGGCGTAGGAATGAGCAGTTCTTC,CASSQLAGGRRNEQFF
NA,few,TRBJ1-6,TRBV28,TGTGCCAGCAGCCCCCTTGACCCAGGAGGTCTCTCACCCCTCCACTTT,CASSPLDPGGLSPLHF
NA,many,TRBJ2-5,TRBV5-4,TGTGCCAGCAGCTCTCCTATGAAGGGGTCGGAGACCCAGTACTTC,CASSSPMKGSETQYF
NA,few,TRBJ2-3,TRBV7-9,TGTGCCAGCAGCTTAGCGCTCCAAGTGATCGGCACAGATACGCAGTATTTT,CASSLALQVIGTDTQYF
NA,NA,TRBJ1-3,TRBV6-2/TRBV6-3,TGTGCCAGCAGTATGGACAGTGTCTCTGGAAACACCATATATTTT,CASSMDSVSGNTIYF
NA,many,TRBJ2-3,TRBV2,TGTGCCAGCAGTGAAGCGTCAGATACGCAGTATTTT,CASSEASDTQYF
NA,NA,TRBJ2-5,TRBV14,TGTGCCAGCAGCCAACAGGGAGAGACCCAGTACTTC,CASSQQGETQYF
NA,many,TRBJ2-3,TRBV7-9,TGTGCCAGCAGCCTGGACTCAACCCCAGATACGCAGTATTTT,CASSLDSTPDTQYF
NA,NA,TRBJ1-5,TRBV20-1,TGCAGTGCTAACCCCTTGTCTGACAATCATCCCCAGCATTTT,CSANPLSDNHPQHF
NA,many,TRBJ1-3,TRBV5-1,TGCGCCAGCAGCCCGGGATCGGGGGGAGCTGGAAACACCATATATTTT,CASSPGSGGAGNTIYF
NA,many,TRBJ2-7,TRBV4-1,TGCGCCAGCAGCCAAGTGGAGGACAGAAACTACGAGCAGTACTTC,CASSQVEDRNYEQYF
NA,few,TRBJ2-6,TRBV10-3,TGTGCCATCAGTGAGTCGAAGTCGCCAGGCCCCTCGGACGTCCTGACTTTC,CAISESKSPGPSDVLTF